This T cell receptor beta chain appears in the sequencing data of a study of cytomegalovirus exposure and HLA in healthy donors. Study observations and caveats: Researchers reported in a later analysis that a missense DCLRE1C variant was tied to TCR beta V- and J-gene trimming.

PCR was performed using 60 Vbeta and 13 Jbeta primers. The data were produced by immunoSEQ multiplex PCR, yet TCRdb's version contains in-frame clones alone and is incomplete. This sample yields about 130,000 clones, of which nearly 80% are seen a single time; 2.2% belongs to the top ten. On this clone: Its cognate antigen is unknown.

V dropped 5 bases and J dropped 2; count of bases not matched to a gene: 9. This CDR3 is built from 18 residues. Germline V gene sequence: CDR1 MNHEY, CDR2 SMNVEV (reference sequence). V is TRBV27 and J is TRBJ2-3, with TRBD2 matching 14 bases. This clonotype was sampled from a man younger than 40 in good health and CMV-seronegative. Sequencing used PBMCs. This CDR3 reads CASSPVGLAGVFTDTQYF. Written as DNA, the CDR3 is TGTGCCAGCAGTCCCGTGGGACTAGCGGGAGTATTCACAGATACGCAGTATTTT.